This T cell receptor beta chain comes out of a study of blood T cell repertoires in COVID-19. Study at large: The study drew acute and convalescent COVID-19 samples from the United States, Italy and Spain. The analysed material was cDNA or gDNA that came from T cells, B-cell-depleted T cells, or PBMCs.

Methods used by the authors: Reference gene primer amplification gave nucleated cell count estimates. Produced via immunoSEQ multiplex PCR; TCRdb's table is partial and in-frame only. For V, J and clone size, that table is used; D and trimming come from the DNA. The sample shows 200,000 or so clones, roughly 76% of them seen only once. Germline V gene sequence: CDR1 SGHTA, CDR2 FQGNSA. Losses at the gene ends were 5 bases for V and 3 bases for J; bases not matched to a gene: 2. The CDR3 is 14 amino acids. This sequence originates from a human donor in a cohort sampled during active COVID-19. The chain links TRBV7-2 to TRBJ2-3, with 10 bases that match TRBD2. The sample comprised peripheral blood. CDR3 residues: CASSILAGTDTQYF. In DNA, the CDR3 is TGTGCCAGCAGCATACTAGCGGGGACAGATACGCAGTATTTT.